This T cell receptor beta chain came from a study of blood T cell repertoires in COVID-19. Overall study: Sites in the United States, Italy and Spain provided acute and convalescent COVID-19 samples. From T cells, B-cell-depleted T cells, or PBMCs came the material, which was cDNA or gDNA.

Study processing details: Reference gene primer amplification yielded estimated nucleated cell counts. Profiled with immunoSEQ multiplex PCR; TCRdb holds only in-frame clones, not every one. V and J calls and clone size are given by that table; D and trimming were obtained from the DNA. The sample shows about 110,000 clones, around 83% of them seen only once. This clone was found once. The CDR3 has 16 amino acids. Trimming took 3 bases from V and 1 from J, leaving 13 bases between them. Germline V gives CDR1 MNHNS, CDR2 SASEGT. The source of this sequence is an older man with acute or convalescent COVID-19. The sample consisted of peripheral blood. The J gene is TRBJ1-5, the V gene TRBV6-1, with a possible D match to TRBD1 (5 bases). The CDR3 loop is CASSDRVRRSNQPQHF. CDR3 sequence (DNA): TGTGCCAGCAGTGACAGGGTACGAAGGAGCAATCAGCCCCAGCATTTT.